The text below deals with one TCR beta chain. Antigen unknown. In the same sample, other DNA sequences code for this CDR3. These data originate in a study of shared clonotypes between healthy human individuals. Turning to the study itself: Plates per donor: three CD4 naive, three CD4 memory, two CD8 naive, one CD8 memory.

Points from the study as a whole: The genetic and exposure-history diversity represented was limited by few donors. Of the naive CD4 clonotypes, around 5.2% were shared across several donors.

Produced via immunoSEQ multiplex PCR; TCRdb's table is partial and in-frame only. This table holds about 2 million clones, approximately 94% found once. CD45RO-negative CD8 cells positively selected for CCR7 made up the naive population, which excluded terminally differentiated effector memory CD45RA+ cells. This TCR derives from a man aged 18 to 35 in good health. Sequenced: naive CD8+ T cells sorted from blood.

CDR3 protein: CASSLGQDNSPLHF. CDR3 DNA: TGTGCCAGCAGCTTAGGCCAGGATAATTCACCCCTCCACTTT. The chain recombines TRBV7-9 with TRBJ1-6; D is undetermined. The CDR3 sequence is 14 residues long. Trimming stripped 1 base from V and 5 bases from J, with 6 bases between. Germline V gives CDR1 SEHNR, CDR2 FQNEAQ (reference sequence).